This entry lists 23 T cell receptor beta chains sequenced from one sample in a study of sequential checkpoint blockade in melanoma. Treatment: randomized to nivolumab then ipilimumab (arm A) or the reverse (arm B). Here immunoSEQ multiplex PCR was the method, and the copy in TCRdb shows in-frame clones only, minus some. The sample holds about 29,000 clones, 70% to 85% seen once. The sample was CD8+ T cells sorted from blood (inferred from file names), taken from a patient given nivolumab and ipilimumab in sequence. The receptors stem from a human donor with melanoma.

CDR3 loop: CASSLKGVGQGTYEQYF. CDR3 nucleotide sequence: TGTGCCAGCAGTTTAAAGGGAGTAGGACAGGGGACCTACGAGCAGTACTTC. The chain joins TRBV28 to TRBJ2-7; 9 bases map to TRBD1. The germline CDR1 and CDR2 sequences are MDHEN and SYDVKM. J was trimmed by 2 bases and V by 2 bases; bases with no gene match: 10. This CDR3 is 17 amino acids long.

The V gene is TRBV5-4, the J gene TRBJ2-6; D is unresolved. The CDR3 spans 15 residues. From germline, CDR1 is SGHNT and CDR2 YYREEE (reference sequence). The ends were cut back, 4 bases at V and 2 bases at J, with 10 bases in the middle. CDR3 in DNA: TGTGCCAGCAGCCCCCGGTTCGCTGGGGCCAACGTCCTGACTTTC. It codes for CASSPRFAGANVLTF.

This clone was seen once. The chain is built from TRBV30 and TRBJ1-1; D ambiguous. The CDR3 totals 12 residues. V was cut by 5 bases and J by 6 bases, with 13 bases left in between. Germline assignment: CDR1 GTSNPN and CDR2 SVGIG (reference sequence). The CDR3 reads CAWEILGAEAFF. The CDR3 nucleotides read TGTGCCTGGGAAATACTAGGCGCTGAAGCTTTCTTT.

This chain links TRBV7-9 with TRBJ2-3; a weak D match, TRBD2 (6 bases). Germline CDR1 is SEHNR and CDR2 is FQNEAQ (reference sequence). CDR3 length: 15 residues. Trimming cost V 5 bases and J 3 bases, with 15 bases left between them. In nucleotides, the CDR3 is TGTGCCAGCAGCCGGATAGGGACTCAGACAGATACGCAGTATTTT. Encoded protein: CASSRIGTQTDTQYF.

Details on this clone: An end of the junction does not agree with germline; a read error may underlie this. V usage is TRBV6-5 and J usage is TRBJ1-1, with 8 bases aligning to TRBD1. Germline V gene sequence: CDR1 MNHEY, CDR2 SVGAGI. The CDR3 loop spans 13 amino acids. The CDR3 nucleotides are TGTGCCAGCACACAGGGGGTGAAGACTGAAGCTTTCTTT. Its translation: CASTQGVKTEAFF.

This chain joins TRBV7-2 and TRBJ1-2; TRBD1 matches at 10 bases. The ends lost 7 bases at V and 2 bases at J; junction bases unmatched: 4. The CDR3 length is 14 residues. CDR1 and CDR2 (germline): SGHTA, FQGNSA. CDR3 residues: CASILTGGNYGYTF. The DNA of the CDR3 is TGTGCCAGCATCCTGACAGGGGGCAACTATGGCTACACCTTC.

The chain recombines TRBV5-4 with TRBJ2-1, with D maybe TRBD1 (6 bases). This CDR3 has 16 residues. The germline V gene has CDR1 SGHNT and CDR2 YYREEE (reference sequence). V was clipped by 0 bases and J by 4 bases, with 14 bases between them. CDR3 loop: CASSLALGDNYNEQFF. The CDR3 DNA is TGTGCCAGCAGCTTGGCCCTGGGGGACAATTACAATGAGCAGTTCTTC.

The CDR3 sequence is CASSAEGAYEQYF. The CDR3 bases are TGTGCCAGCAGCGCCGAGGGGGCGTACGAGCAGTACTTC. V gene TRBV7-6 combines with J gene TRBJ2-7; 7 nucleotides match TRBD1. CDR3 length equals 13 residues. Germline assignment: CDR1 SGHVS and CDR2 FNYEAQ. V trimming: 5 bases; J trimming: 4 bases; junction bases outside the gene matches: 5.

The chain combines TRBV4-3 with TRBJ2-1; D call uncertain. The ends were cut back, 0 bases at V and 4 bases at J, with 10 bases in the middle. This CDR3 spans 15 amino acids. Per germline, CDR1 LGHNA and CDR2 YSLEER. Here the CDR3 reads CASSQESVNYNEQFF. The CDR3 nucleotides read TGCGCCAGCAGCCAAGAATCGGTCAATTACAATGAGCAGTTCTTC.

In its sample, this clone was seen once. This chain's CDR3 is CASAIQGQGAVEQYF. CDR3 nucleotide sequence: TGCGCCAGCGCAATCCAGGGACAGGGGGCTGTGGAGCAGTACTTC. The rearrangement joins TRBV4-1 to TRBJ2-7; 12 bases are shared with TRBD1. Germline V gives CDR1 MGHRA, CDR2 YSYEKL. V lost 8 bases, J lost 7 bases, and 12 bases stayed unmatched. The CDR3 loop spans 15 amino acids.

The chain joins TRBV28 to TRBJ2-7; 9 bases align to TRBD1. V gave up 6 bases and J gave up 5 bases; unmatched junction bases: 5. Germline assignment: CDR1 MDHEN and CDR2 SYDVKM. The CDR3 runs 13 residues. The CDR3 sequence is CASSGQGQNEQYF. CDR3 DNA: TGTGCCAGCAGCGGACAGGGGCAGAACGAGCAGTACTTC. The entire variable domain, with the rest obtained from reference TRBV28 and TRBJ2-7, is as follows: DVKVTQSSRYLVKRTGEKVFLECVQDMDHENMFWYRQDPGLGLRLIYFSYDVKMKEKGDIPEGYSVSREKKERFSLILESASTNQTSMYLCASSGQGQNEQYFGPGTRLTVT.

The rearrangement links TRBV29-1 to TRBJ2-7; 8 bases are shared with TRBD1. This CDR3 has 13 residues. The V gene end was trimmed by 3 bases and the J gene end by 5 bases; junction bases not matched to a gene: 6. Germline lookup yields CDR1 SQVTM and CDR2 ANQGSEA. CDR3 in amino acids: CSVEYDRGNEQYF. The CDR3 bases are TGCAGCGTTGAGTACGACAGGGGCAACGAGCAGTACTTC.

The chain couples TRBV6-5 to TRBJ1-6; weak D call: TRBD1 (5 bases). V was shortened by 2 bases and J by 10 bases, with 15 bases between the two germline ends. The germline CDR1 and CDR2 sequences are MNHEY and SVGAGI. The CDR3 contains 15 residues. In nucleotides, the CDR3 is TGTGCCAGCAGTTACGGTCAGGGAATGTACTCACCCCTCCACTTT. This codes for CASSYGQGMYSPLHF.

The chain joins TRBV4-1 to TRBJ2-2; D uncertain. Germline V gene sequence: CDR1 MGHRA, CDR2 YSYEKL. The length of the CDR3 is 15 residues. V was pared by 2 bases and J by 2 bases, with 9 bases between. CDR3 nucleotide sequence: TGCGCCAGCAGCCAACGTACAGCCAACACCGGGGAGCTGTTTTTT. Amino acids: CASSQRTANTGELFF.

V is TRBV27 and J is TRBJ1-2; 8 positions agree with TRBD1. CDR3 length: 14 residues. Germline values: CDR1 MNHEY, CDR2 SMNVEV (reference sequence). J lost 8 bases, V lost 2 bases, and 7 bases had no gene match. CDR3 bases: TGTGCCAGCAGTTTAACAGGGGGTCTCGGGGGCTACACCTTC. Its protein product is CASSLTGGLGGYTF.

The genes are TRBV12-5 and TRBJ2-7; TRBD1 aligns across 7 bases. Germline CDR1 reads LGHNT; CDR2 reads FRNRAP. The CDR3 has 13 residues. The ends lost 4 bases at V and 1 base at J; junction bases unmatched: 1. In nucleotides, the CDR3 is TGTGCTAGTGGTTCGGGACAGTCCTACGAGCAGTACTTC. This sequence encodes CASGSGQSYEQYF.

The chain joins TRBV7-3 to TRBJ2-3; a weak D match, TRBD1 (6 bases). Germline lookup yields CDR1 SGHTA and CDR2 FQGTGA. V lost 4 bases and J lost 0, with 11 bases in between. The CDR3 has 15 amino acids. The CDR3 here is CASSSGTTSTDTQYF. DNA of the CDR3: TGTGCCAGCAGCTCCGGGACAACTAGCACAGATACGCAGTATTTT.

J is TRBJ2-1 and V is TRBV11-3, with TRBD2 matching over 8 bases. This CDR3 contains 14 residues. V gave up 4 bases and J gave up 9 bases; unmatched junction bases: 8. Germline V CDR1 and CDR2: SGHNT, YENEEA. The CDR3 DNA follows: TGTGCCAGCAGCTGGGCCGGGGGGGCCGGTGAGCAGTTCTTC. Its translation: CASSWAGGAGEQFF.

The chain combines TRBV9 with TRBJ2-3, with 8 bases aligning to TRBD2. The germline CDR1 and CDR2 sequences are SGDLS and YYNGEE. The CDR3 sequence is 14 residues long. J gave up 4 bases and V 2 bases, and 3 bases lay outside the gene matches. The chain's CDR3 is CASSVGGEPDTQYF. The DNA of the CDR3 is TGTGCCAGCAGCGTCGGGGGGGAGCCAGATACGCAGTATTTT.

The chain is built from TRBV7-3 and TRBJ2-3; 9 bases align to TRBD1. The CDR3 is 15 residues long. Germline V CDR1 and CDR2: SGHTA, FQGTGA. V lost 5 bases to trimming and J lost 9 bases; unmatched junction nucleotides: 12. The CDR3 sequence: CASSDPGTGSGTQYF. The CDR3 DNA is TGTGCCAGCAGCGATCCCGGGACAGGGAGCGGGACGCAGTATTTT.

The J gene is TRBJ2-2, the V gene TRBV19; the match to TRBD2 covers 8 bases. V gave up 3 bases and J gave up 9 bases; unmatched junction bases: 9. There are 15 residues in the CDR3. Per germline, CDR1 LNHDA and CDR2 SQIVND (reference sequence). DNA for the CDR3: TGTGCCAGTAGTATGTACCGGGAGGGAGGCCGGGAGCTGTTTTTT. This translates into CASSMYREGGRELFF.

V is TRBV2 and J is TRBJ1-5; 7 bases are shared with TRBD1. V lost 8 bases and J lost 3; bases outside the gene matches: 10. Germline V gene data show CDR1 as SNHLY and CDR2 as FYNNEI. This CDR3 region has 15 residues. The DNA for the CDR3 is TGTGCCAGCCATGAGGGACAGCAAACCAATCAGCCCCAGCATTTT. Encoded protein: CASHEGQQTNQPQHF.

In this sample, this clone turned up once. The V and J genes are TRBV4-2 and TRBJ2-7; D ambiguous. The CDR3 contains 15 residues. Germline V lookup: CDR1 LGHNA, CDR2 YNFKEQ. V lost 1 base and J lost 3, with 13 bases in between. CDR3 bases: TGTGCCAGCAGCCAAGCCGCGGCCCCCAACTACGAGCAGTACTTC. Translating it yields CASSQAAAPNYEQYF.